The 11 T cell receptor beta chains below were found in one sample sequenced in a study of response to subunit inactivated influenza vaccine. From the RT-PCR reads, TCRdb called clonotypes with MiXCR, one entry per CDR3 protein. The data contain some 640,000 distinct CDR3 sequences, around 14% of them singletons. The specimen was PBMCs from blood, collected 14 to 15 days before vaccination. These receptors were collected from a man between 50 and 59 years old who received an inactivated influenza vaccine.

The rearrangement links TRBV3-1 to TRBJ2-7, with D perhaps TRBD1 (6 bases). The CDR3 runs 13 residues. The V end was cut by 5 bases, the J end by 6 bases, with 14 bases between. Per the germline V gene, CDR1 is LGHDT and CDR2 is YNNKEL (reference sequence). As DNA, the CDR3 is TGTGCCAGCAGCTGGACAGAGGGCTCCGAGCAGTACTTC. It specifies CASSWTEGSEQYF.

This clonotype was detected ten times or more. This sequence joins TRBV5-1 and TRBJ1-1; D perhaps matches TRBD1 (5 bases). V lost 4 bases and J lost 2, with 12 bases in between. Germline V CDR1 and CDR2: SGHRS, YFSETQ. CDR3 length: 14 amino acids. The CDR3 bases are TGCGCCAGCAGCCCTGGGGGGATTAACACTGAAGCTTTCTTT. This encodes CASSPGGINTEAFF.

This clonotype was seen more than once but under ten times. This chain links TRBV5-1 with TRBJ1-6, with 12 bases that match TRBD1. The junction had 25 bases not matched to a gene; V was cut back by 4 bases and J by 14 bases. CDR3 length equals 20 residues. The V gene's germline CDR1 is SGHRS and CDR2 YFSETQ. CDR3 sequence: CASSPSKGDRGLTDRLTLHF. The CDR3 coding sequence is TGCGCCAGCAGCCCTTCAAAAGGGGACAGGGGGCTCACGGACAGACTCACCCTCCACTTT.

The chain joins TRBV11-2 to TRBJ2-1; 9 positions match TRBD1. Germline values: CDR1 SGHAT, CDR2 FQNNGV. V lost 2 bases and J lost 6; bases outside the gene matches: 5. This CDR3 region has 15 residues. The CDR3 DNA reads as TGTGCCAGCAGCTTACCGGGACAGGGTACCAATGAGCAGTTCTTC. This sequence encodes CASSLPGQGTNEQFF.

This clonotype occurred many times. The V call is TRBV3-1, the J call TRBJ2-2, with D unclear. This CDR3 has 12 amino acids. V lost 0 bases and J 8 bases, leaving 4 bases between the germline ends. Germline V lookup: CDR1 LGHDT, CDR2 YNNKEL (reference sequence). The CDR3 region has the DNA TGTGCCAGCAGCCAAGATTCGGGGGAGCTGTTTTTT. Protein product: CASSQDSGELFF. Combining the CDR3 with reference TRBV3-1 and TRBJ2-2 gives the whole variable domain DTAVSQTPKYLVTQMGNDKSIKCEQNLGHDTMYWYKQDSKKFLKIMFSYNNKELIINETVPNRFSPKSPDKAHLNLHINSLELGDSAVYFCASSQDSGELFFGEGSRLTVL.

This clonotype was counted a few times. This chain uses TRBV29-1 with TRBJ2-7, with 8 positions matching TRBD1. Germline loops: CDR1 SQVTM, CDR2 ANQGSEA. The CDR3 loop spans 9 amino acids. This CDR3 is CREDRGQYF. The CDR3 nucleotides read TGCAGAGAAGACAGGGGGCAGTACTTC.

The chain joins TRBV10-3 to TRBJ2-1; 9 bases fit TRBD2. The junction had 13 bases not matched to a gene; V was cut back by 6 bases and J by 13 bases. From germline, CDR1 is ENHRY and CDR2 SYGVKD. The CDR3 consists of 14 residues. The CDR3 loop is CAIRPDSGGANQFF. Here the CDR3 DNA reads TGTGCCATCAGGCCTGATAGCGGGGGCGCCAACCAGTTCTTC.

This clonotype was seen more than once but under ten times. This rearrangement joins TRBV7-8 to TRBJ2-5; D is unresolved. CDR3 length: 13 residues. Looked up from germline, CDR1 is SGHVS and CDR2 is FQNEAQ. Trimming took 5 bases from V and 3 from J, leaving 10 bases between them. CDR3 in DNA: TGTGCCAGCAGCATAGGGTGGAAAGAGACCCAGTACTTC. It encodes CASSIGWKETQYF.

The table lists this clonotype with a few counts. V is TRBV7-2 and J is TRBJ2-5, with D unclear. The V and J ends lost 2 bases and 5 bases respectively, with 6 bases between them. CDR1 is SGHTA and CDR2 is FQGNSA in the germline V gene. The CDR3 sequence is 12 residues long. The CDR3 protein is CASSLMRETQYF. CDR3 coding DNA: TGTGCCAGCAGCTTAATGAGGGAGACCCAGTACTTC.

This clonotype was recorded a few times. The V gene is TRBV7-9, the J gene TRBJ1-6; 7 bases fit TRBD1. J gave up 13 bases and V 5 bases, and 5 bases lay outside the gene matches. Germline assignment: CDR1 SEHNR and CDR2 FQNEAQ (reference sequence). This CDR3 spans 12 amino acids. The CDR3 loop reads CASSQDRNPLHF. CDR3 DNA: TGTGCCAGCAGCCAGGACAGGAACCCCCTCCACTTT.

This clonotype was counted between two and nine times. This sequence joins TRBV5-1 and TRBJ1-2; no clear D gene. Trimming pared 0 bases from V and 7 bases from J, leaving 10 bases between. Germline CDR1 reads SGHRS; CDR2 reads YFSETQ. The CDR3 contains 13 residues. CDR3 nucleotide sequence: TGCGCCAGCAGCTTGGGTCTCAAGGGTGGCTACACCTTC. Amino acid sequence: CASSLGLKGGYTF.